These 28 T cell receptor beta chains were all obtained from the same sample, sequenced in a study of identifying expanded T cells in peripheral blood. Only in-frame clones appear in the TCRdb table, and some are missing; sequencing was by immunoSEQ multiplex PCR. The table has about 130,000 clones, 65% to 90% seen once. The material sequenced was blood. The receptors stem from a person aged 18 to 70 in good health.

The chain recombines TRBV7-3 with TRBJ2-3, with D possibly TRBD2 on 7 matching bases. The V end was cut by 5 bases, the J end by 2 bases, with 17 bases between. Germline lookup yields CDR1 SGHTA and CDR2 FQGTGA. The CDR3 totals 16 residues. CDR3 nucleotides: TGTGCCAGCAGCCCAAAGGGGGGGCCTTCCACAGATACGCAGTATTTT. Translation gives CASSPKGGPSTDTQYF.

The chain links TRBV7-9 to TRBJ2-1; D not resolved. Trimming removed 1 base from V and 7 bases from J, with 11 bases in between. Germline V gene sequence: CDR1 SEHNR, CDR2 FQNEAQ (reference sequence). The CDR3 sequence is 14 residues long. CDR3 sequence reads: CASSLELGRNEQFF. CDR3 nucleotides: TGTGCCAGCAGCTTAGAATTGGGCAGGAATGAGCAGTTCTTC.

The rearrangement uses TRBV7-8 and TRBJ1-5; D is perhaps TRBD1 (5 bases). Germline V gene lookup returns CDR1 SGHVS and CDR2 FQNEAQ. This CDR3 is 14 amino acids long. Trimming took 5 bases from V and 5 from J, leaving 13 bases between them. Here the CDR3 DNA reads TGTGCCAGCAGCCCGCAGCGGGGGGATCAGCCCCAGCATTTT. It yields the protein CASSPQRGDQPQHF. Combining the CDR3 with reference TRBV7-8 and TRBJ1-5 gives the whole variable domain GAGVSQSPRYKVAKRGQDVALRCDPISGHVSLFWYQQALGQGPEFLTYFQNEAQLDKSGLPSDRFFAERPEGSVSTLKIQRTQQEDSAVYLCASSPQRGDQPQHFGDGTRLSIL.

This clone was seen just once. The V call is TRBV5-1, the J call TRBJ2-7, with D possibly TRBD2 on 6 matching bases. This CDR3 contains 14 residues. The V gene lost 2 bases and the J gene lost 0 bases, with 9 bases spanning the gap. CDR1 and CDR2 from the germline V gene are SGHRS and YFSETQ. The CDR3 nucleotides are TGCGCCAGCAGCTTAGGCGGGGCCTCCTACGAGCAGTACTTC. It specifies CASSLGGASYEQYF.

The chain is built from TRBV18 and TRBJ1-5; D is perhaps TRBD1 (5 bases). V lost 6 bases and J 6 bases, leaving 12 bases between the germline ends. The CDR3 sequence is 13 residues long. CDR1 and CDR2 (germline): KGHSH, LQKENI. The CDR3 sequence is CASSESQGQPQHF. The CDR3 nucleotides read TGTGCCAGCTCCGAGTCCCAGGGTCAGCCCCAGCATTTT.

V gene TRBV7-9 combines with J gene TRBJ1-5; no clear D gene. The germline CDR1 and CDR2 sequences are SEHNR and FQNEAQ (reference sequence). Trimming pared 1 base from V and 7 bases from J, leaving 8 bases between. This CDR3 is 13 amino acids long. CDR3 nucleotide sequence: TGTGCCAGCAGCTTAGGGGGATACCAGCCCCAGCATTTT. Translation gives CASSLGGYQPQHF.

This clone appeared a few times. The gene calls are TRBV7-7 and TRBJ2-1; no definite D call. The CDR3 length is 13 residues. V lost 3 bases, J lost 4 bases, and 7 bases lay in between. CDR1 SSHAT and CDR2 FNYEAQ come from the germline V gene (reference sequence). The CDR3 spells CASSLAPYNEQFF. DNA of the CDR3: TGTGCCAGCAGCTTGGCACCTTACAATGAGCAGTTCTTC.

This chain uses TRBV4-1 with TRBJ2-3; unclear D gene. Trimming left V 2 bases short and J 2 bases short, with 11 bases between. Germline CDR1 reads MGHRA; CDR2 reads YSYEKL. CDR3 length: 15 residues. Here the CDR3 DNA reads TGCGCCAGCAGCCAAATCGGCAGCTACACAGATACGCAGTATTTT. Its translation is CASSQIGSYTDTQYF.

The chain is built from TRBV7-9 and TRBJ2-7, with 7 nucleotides matching TRBD2. Germline V gene sequence: CDR1 SEHNR, CDR2 FQNEAQ (reference sequence). Trimming at V came to 5 bases and at J to 3 bases, leaving 10 bases not matched to a gene. The CDR3 extends over 15 amino acids. CDR3 in amino acids: CASSQEGGGRYEQYF. Here the CDR3 DNA reads TGTGCCAGCAGCCAAGAGGGCGGGGGTCGCTACGAGCAGTACTTC.

The V call is TRBV7-9, the J call TRBJ2-2; the match to TRBD2 covers 7 bases. The CDR3 has 15 residues. V shed 6 bases, J shed 3 bases, and the junction held 7 bases outside the gene matches. Germline CDR1 SEHNR, CDR2 FQNEAQ (reference sequence). CDR3 sequence (DNA): TGTGCCAGCAGTCTCGGGACTACGGACACCGGGGAGCTGTTTTTT. Its protein product is CASSLGTTDTGELFF.

This chain links TRBV7-3 with TRBJ2-5; TRBD1 matches at 12 bases. CDR3 length: 16 residues. Losses at the gene ends were 3 bases for V and 5 bases for J; bases not matched to a gene: 7. In germline, CDR1 is SGHTA, CDR2 FQGTGA. CDR3 loop: CASSLSGTGGGETQYF. CDR3 nucleotides: TGTGCCAGCAGCTTGTCCGGGACAGGGGGCGGGGAGACCCAGTACTTC. Together with reference TRBV7-3 and TRBJ2-5, the CDR3 gives the full variable domain: GAGVSQTPSNKVTEKGKYVELRCDPISGHTALYWYRQSLGQGPEFLIYFQGTGAADDSGLPNDRFFAVRPEGSVSTLKIQRTERGDSAVYLCASSLSGTGGGETQYFGPGTRLLVL.

V and J are TRBV9 and TRBJ2-7; weak D call: TRBD1 (8 bases). Germline V gives CDR1 SGDLS, CDR2 YYNGEE. Between the trimmed V and J ends, which lost 7 bases and 6 bases, there was a span of 29 bases. The CDR3 consists of 17 residues. CDR3 DNA: TGTGCCAGCCGTGGGAACAGGGGGAGGGTCCTCAATCTCGAGCAGTACTTC. This gives the protein CASRGNRGRVLNLEQYF.

V and J are TRBV5-6 and TRBJ2-7; TRBD1 agrees at 8 bases. Germline V CDR1 and CDR2: SGHDT, YYEEEE. This CDR3 has 14 amino acids. The V and J ends lost 3 bases and 3 bases, in that order; junction bases with no gene match: 5. CDR3 DNA sequence: TGTGCCAGCAGCTCACGACAGGGGAACTACGAGCAGTACTTC. Translation gives CASSSRQGNYEQYF.

The chain carries TRBV7-2 and TRBJ2-5; TRBD2 agrees at 8 bases. V lost 5 bases, J lost 0 bases, and 8 bases stayed unmatched. Germline assignment: CDR1 SGHTA and CDR2 FQGNSA. This CDR3 spans 16 amino acids. CDR3 nucleotide sequence: TGTGCCAGCAGCCCCGGGGTAGCGGGAAACCAAGAGACCCAGTACTTC. This sequence encodes CASSPGVAGNQETQYF. The complete variable domain, with remaining parts taken from reference TRBV7-2 and TRBJ2-5, reads GAGVSQSPSNKVTEKGKDVELRCDPISGHTALYWYRQSLGQGLEFLIYFQGNSAPDKSGLPSDRFSAERTGGSVSTLTIQRTQQEDSAVYLCASSPGVAGNQETQYFGPGTRLLVL.

The chain couples TRBV6-1 to TRBJ1-3; D not certain. CDR1 MNHNS and CDR2 SASEGT come from the germline V gene. Deletions cut 7 bases from V and 0 bases from J, with 10 bases between. The CDR3 is made up of 14 amino acids. The DNA of the CDR3 is TGTGCCAGCAAGCTCGACCTCTCTGGAAACACCATATATTTT. Protein product: CASKLDLSGNTIYF.

The chain recombines TRBV25-1 with TRBJ2-5, with D perhaps TRBD1 or TRBD2 (6 bases each). CDR1 MGHDK and CDR2 SYGVNS come from the germline V gene. Trimming took 5 bases from V and 4 from J, leaving 14 bases between them. The CDR3 runs to 14 residues. The CDR3 DNA is TGTGCCAGCAGTAACCCGGGGGCCGTAGAGACCCAGTACTTC. Residues: CASSNPGAVETQYF.

The chain couples TRBV7-2 to TRBJ2-3; D is undetermined. This CDR3 has 14 amino acids. CDR1 and CDR2 from the germline V gene are SGHTA and FQGNSA. Trimming removed 0 bases from V and 2 bases from J, with 6 bases in between. The CDR3 bases are TGTGCCAGCAGCTTAGCCTCGGTCACAGATACGCAGTATTTT. Translated: CASSLASVTDTQYF. Full variable domain (rest looked up from reference TRBV7-2 and TRBJ2-3): GAGVSQSPSNKVTEKGKDVELRCDPISGHTALYWYRQSLGQGLEFLIYFQGNSAPDKSGLPSDRFSAERTGGSVSTLTIQRTQQEDSAVYLCASSLASVTDTQYFGPGTRLTVL.

This clone was seen only a few times. V usage is TRBV11-2 and J usage is TRBJ2-3, with 11 bases identical to TRBD1. Germline assignment: CDR1 SGHAT and CDR2 FQNNGV. The junction had 11 bases not matched to a gene; V was cut back by 5 bases and J by 4 bases. This CDR3 spans 17 amino acids. The CDR3 DNA reads as TGTGCCAGCAGCGAGGTCGGGACAGGGGGTAGGGCAGATACGCAGTATTTT. It codes for CASSEVGTGGRADTQYF.

This chain joins TRBV20-1 and TRBJ1-2; TRBD1 aligns across 8 bases. The germline gives CDR1 DFQATT, CDR2 SNEGSKA (reference sequence). V shed 6 bases, J shed 7 bases, and the junction held 4 bases outside the gene matches. This CDR3 has 11 amino acids. CDR3 loop: CSAWTGRGYTF. The CDR3 DNA is TGCAGTGCATGGACAGGGCGTGGCTACACCTTC.

The V call is TRBV5-1, the J call TRBJ1-1; 10 nucleotides align to TRBD1. CDR3 length: 17 residues. The V gene's germline CDR1 is SGHRS and CDR2 YFSETQ. V trimming: 3 bases; J trimming: 1 base; junction bases outside the gene matches: 9. The CDR3 region has the DNA TGCGCCAGCAGCTCCATGGGACAGGGGTCCGGGAACACTGAAGCTTTCTTT. It translates to CASSSMGQGSGNTEAFF.

This clone appeared a few times. The chain links TRBV29-1 to TRBJ1-1; D unclear. Trimming removed 6 bases at V and 2 bases at J, with 16 bases between. Germline CDR1 SQVTM, CDR2 ANQGSEA. The CDR3 loop spans 14 amino acids. The chain's CDR3 is CSVVLGAGNTEAFF. CDR3 nucleotide sequence: TGCAGCGTCGTCCTTGGAGCGGGAAACACTGAAGCTTTCTTT.

The CDR3 region is CASSPGGTGETQYF. CDR3 nucleotides: TGTGCCAGCTCACCAGGGGGCACTGGGGAGACCCAGTACTTC. The chain combines TRBV18 with TRBJ2-5, with TRBD1 as a possible D gene (6 bases). The germline V gene encodes CDR1 KGHSH and CDR2 LQKENI. Trimming cost V 2 bases and J 5 bases, with 12 bases left between them. The CDR3 covers 14 residues. The whole variable domain, filled in from reference TRBV18 and TRBJ2-5, reads NAGVMQNPRHLVRRRGQEARLRCSPMKGHSHVYWYRQLPEEGLKFMVYLQKENIIDESGMPKERFSAEFPKEGPSILRIQQVVRGDSAAYFCASSPGGTGETQYFGPGTRLLVL.

A single count supports this clone. The gene calls are TRBV5-4 and TRBJ2-3; 12 nucleotides line up with TRBD2. V was pared by 3 bases and J by 2 bases, with 4 bases of the junction left unmatched. The CDR3 totals 16 residues. Germline CDR1 SGHNT, CDR2 YYREEE (reference sequence). The CDR3 bases are TGTGCCAGCAGCTCTCGGACTAGCGGGGTCACAGATACGCAGTATTTT. Its translation is CASSSRTSGVTDTQYF. The full variable domain, its missing parts supplied by reference TRBV5-4 and TRBJ2-3, is ETGVTQSPTHLIKTRGQQVTLRCSSQSGHNTVSWYQQALGQGPQFIFQYYREEENGRGNFPPRFSGLQFPNYSSELNVNALELDDSALYLCASSSRTSGVTDTQYFGPGTRLTVL.

Comment on this clone: Germline and junction disagree at one end, which may indicate a read error. Additional DNA sequences in this sample encode the identical CDR3. CDR3 in DNA: TGCGCCAGCAGCTTGGGTGAATCGCGCTATGGCTATACCTTC. Translation: CASSLGESRYGYTF. The chain couples TRBV5-1 to TRBJ1-2; D is undetermined. CDR1 is SGHRS, CDR2 YFSETQ, per germline. This CDR3 is built from 14 residues.

This clone occurred once. This chain connects TRBV7-9 to TRBJ1-6; 8 positions agree with TRBD1. Germline loops: CDR1 SEHNR, CDR2 FQNEAQ (reference sequence). CDR3 size: 16 residues. V trimming: 5 bases; J trimming: 7 bases; junction bases outside the gene matches: 10. The CDR3 is CASSVRQGISNSPLHF. The CDR3 DNA is TGTGCCAGCAGCGTAAGACAGGGGATCAGCAATTCACCCCTCCACTTT.

This chain connects TRBV6-1 to TRBJ2-7; D is unresolved. V lost 2 bases and J 2 bases, leaving 4 bases between the germline ends. Germline assignment: CDR1 MNHNS and CDR2 SASEGT. This CDR3 spans 12 amino acids. The CDR3 DNA sequence: TGTGCCAGCAGTGAAAGGCCCTACGAGCAGTACTTC. This codes for CASSERPYEQYF.

The V and J genes are TRBV5-1 and TRBJ1-3; D unclear. The CDR3 is 15 amino acids. V lost 0 bases and J lost 4, with 11 bases in between. Germline CDR1 reads SGHRS; CDR2 reads YFSETQ. In DNA, the CDR3 is TGCGCCAGCAGCTTGGATGTATTGGGAGGAAACACCATATATTTT. Translating it yields CASSLDVLGGNTIYF.

The CDR3 DNA reads TGCAGTGTTGGCCGCAATGAGCAGTTCTTC. Amino acid sequence: CSVGRNEQFF. The V call is TRBV20-1, the J call TRBJ2-1; no firm D call. The CDR3 is 10 residues long. The germline V gene has CDR1 DFQATT and CDR2 SNEGSKA (reference sequence). V lost 7 bases, J lost 6 bases, and 7 bases lay in between.